What follows is one T cell receptor beta chain and its context. Its target is not known. The germline gives CDR1 LGHNA, CDR2 YSLEER. The J segment lost 1 base and the V segment lost 4 bases, leaving 4 bases of the junction unmatched. The CDR3 is 15 amino acids. The whole isolated RNA underwent reverse transcription, so sequencing captured expressed TCRB transcripts. Approximately 4 million reads was the average for naive, central memory and regulatory T cell samples. TCRdb's table, derived via immunoSEQ multiplex PCR, lists solely in-frame clones and lacks some. The sample includes 600,000 to 750,000 clones, around an eighth seen only once; the top ten take around 0.12%. This sample was included in a study of beta chain features in type 1 diabetes. The authors sorted CD4+ naive, central memory, regulatory and stem cell-like memory cells via CD45RO/CCR7/CD25/CD127/CD95/CD27. Overall study findings and caveats: A moderate, significant TCRB CDR3 shortening appeared in type 1 diabetes across four CD4+ subsets. The naive, central memory and Treg TCRB repertoires looked more alike in patients than they did in healthy donors.

This rearrangement joins TRBV4-3 to TRBJ2-4, with TRBD2 matching over 7 bases. What was sequenced was naive CD4+ T cells from blood. The TCR originated in a man younger than 40 with type 1 diabetes. CDR3 amino acids: CASSPNGGAKNIQYF. CDR3 nucleotides: TGCGCCAGCAGCCCCAACGGGGGGGCCAAAAACATTCAGTACTTC.